This TCR beta chain was captured by sequencing in a study of blood T cells in healthy people across ages. Turning to this clonotype: Its antigen is not identified.

The CDR3 sequence is 15 residues long. CDR1 is SGHAT and CDR2 is FQNNGV in the germline V gene. The V end was cut by 6 bases, the J end by 0 bases, with 14 bases between. Primers used in a second PCR of about 6 to 12 cycles were a sample-barcoded 5' primer and a J-beta primer mix. Each CDR3 protein is one row after TCRdb ran MiXCR on the 5' RACE reads. The table lists 700,000 or so distinct CDR3 sequences, around two fifths of them singletons. General observations from the study: Diversity was higher, and naive CD4+ cells more numerous, in long-lived donors than in aged donors. Naive and antigen-experienced cells were not separated, limiting conclusive comparison. Roughly linearly, TCR beta diversity per million T cells fell as age increased. TCR beta diversity was tightly associated with the proportion of naive T cells.

The gene calls are TRBV11-2 and TRBJ2-5; D assignment may be TRBD1 or TRBD2 (6 bases each). This receptor was identified in an elderly man in good health. Material: blood. The CDR3 DNA sequence: TGTGCCAGCAGTGATCGGGGGCTAGACCAAGAGACCCAGTACTTC. It encodes CASSDRGLDQETQYF.